This TCR beta chain comes out of a study of T cell repertoires in aging, cancer and after chemotherapy (dated 2019 in TCRdb). Regarding the study in general: Donors were distributed across six age groups ranging from 30 or younger to 70 or older, with at least three individuals included per group. In the solid tumor group, paired pre- and post-chemotherapy samples were obtained from brain tumor (glioblastoma) patients receiving temozolomide-based therapy. In total, the full dataset held 7.5 million to 9.5 million TCR reads. To look at immunoaging and at how T cells reconstitute after chemotherapy, the study profiled TCR beta repertoires in peripheral blood from both healthy donors and cancer patients. Alongside some 98 healthy donors serving as a reference group, the cohort included roughly 220 cancer patients, of whom more than 90 had hematological cancers and some 130 had solid cancers.

Notes on this clonotype: The specificity of this receptor is unknown. There are no base qualities to consult, and no much larger clone falls within one base.

V and J are trimmed by 4 bases and 1 base, and the gene matches miss 2 bases of the junction. From a lookup of the germline V gene (reference sequence), CDR1 and CDR2 are DFQATT and SNEGSKA. Measured from the cysteine to the phenylalanine, the CDR3 is 15 residues long. This entry keeps only the CDR3 DNA: 45 bases, framed from base 1. Rearranged TRB sequences spanning V, D and J segments were amplified by multiplex touch-down PCR using a mixed TRB-A/B primer pool. Two consecutive PCR reactions with Phusion HS II polymerase added Illumina adapters and sample indices to the amplicons. Amplicons were gel-purified with the NucleoSpin Gel and PCR Clean-up kit, then checked with Qubit and an Agilent 2100 Bioanalyzer. Sequencing of libraries was carried out on an Illumina MiSeq in 600-cycle, single-indexed, paired-end runs. Per the source publication's procedure: Processing of the TRB sequences was carried out with MiXCR versions 2.12 and 3.0.5. Each unique CDR3 nucleotide sequence was treated as one clone, and only productive sequences with two or more reads were kept. The repertoire metrics were Shannon diversity, evenness, clonality (calculated as one minus evenness), and diversity profiles parameterized by alpha from 0 to 5. The IGoR algorithm was used to compute generation probabilities of clones in paired pre- and post-chemotherapy samples. TCRdb reprocessing: public reads trimmed at Q25 with fastp, clones called with MiXCR, in-frame beta chains kept. Rows merge per CDR3 protein into single entries with the most common DNA and genes. Clone size and V and J calls follow TCRdb, not the original study. In all, the sample holds approximately 1,700 distinct CDR3 sequences, and over 30% of those were seen once. Together, the top ten hold 7.5% to 9% of the sample.

Here is what the overall study found, with its caveats: Significantly lower blood TCR diversity and higher clonality were observed in untreated patients with hematological or solid cancers than in age-matched healthy donors. Median generation probability increased over the chemotherapy interval in both cancer cohorts, suggesting repertoire reconstitution through rebound thymic output. In healthy donors, the decline in TCR diversity with age was mainly explained by loss of richness, whereas in cancer patients loss of evenness was also found to contribute. According to the authors, the repertoire data do not permit conclusions about immunological memory after chemotherapy.

Instead of sorted cells or RNA, genomic DNA extracted from peripheral blood served as the source for amplifying TCR beta rearrangements. The chain couples TRBV20-1 to TRBJ2-3, with TRBD2 identical over 13 junction bases. The source is a human donor with a solid tumor. What was sequenced was blood. The CDR3 protein: CSANGLAGGTDTQYF. In nucleotide form, the sequence is TGCAGTGCTAATGGACTAGCGGGAGGCACAGATACGCAGTATTTT.